The sequence of this T cell receptor (beta chain) was determined in a study of tumor-infiltrating lymphocytes in primary liver carcinoma. Study in general: Tumors were staged T1-T3 N0M0 and measured about 4 to 11 cm across. The study obtained roughly 3.65 to 7.13 million productive TCRbeta reads per sample, similar across tissue types.

Total RNA amounting to around 530 ng was the source from which TCR beta cDNA was made with a constant-region primer. A slightly modified ARM-PCR protocol with three nested multiplex PCR rounds produced these TCR beta libraries. From the multiplex PCR reads, TCRdb called clonotypes with MiXCR, one entry per CDR3 protein. The sample has around 210,000 distinct CDR3 sequences, less than 65% seen once. In the case of this clonotype: What it binds is unknown. Germline and junction disagree at one end, which may indicate a read error.

Whole-study findings and limits: The top-250-clone fraction was significantly higher in tumors than in blood (p = 0.039).

The study extracted blood RNA from unsorted whole blood and also extracted germline DNA. The origin of this receptor is a woman between 55 and 75 years old with primary liver carcinoma and hepatitis B virus infection. Sequenced sample: peripheral blood.

As DNA, the CDR3 is TGTGCCAGCAGCTTAAGCGGTTTGGATGAGCAGTTCTTT. Translated, it gives CASSLSGLDEQFF. This sequence joins TRBV7-3 and TRBJ2-1; D unclear. Germline V CDR1 and CDR2: SGHTA, FQGTGA. The CDR3 runs to 13 residues.